These 22 T cell receptor beta chains originate from one sample sequenced in a study of T cells in Graves' hyperthyroidism and ophthalmopathy. The source material, RNA transcripts, was used to amplify TCR beta CDR3 regions. An initial round of RT-PCR targeting the TCR CDR3 relied on the HTBI primer set. Each CDR3 protein gets one entry after TCRdb re-called the multiplex PCR reads with MiXCR. The table shows about 360,000 distinct CDR3 sequences, with about 13% occurring only once. Sequencing input: blood. The source of these receptors is a woman aged 18-29 years with Graves' hyperthyroidism.

In its sample, this clonotype was seen many times. CDR3 nucleotide sequence: TGTGCCAGCTCAGATATGAGTGAGCAGTACTTC. It specifies CASSDMSEQYF. The chain uses TRBV18 and TRBJ2-7, with D uncertain. Trimming stripped 5 bases from V and 7 bases from J, with 9 bases between. Germline loops: CDR1 KGHSH, CDR2 LQKENI. CDR3 length: 11 residues.

This clonotype is termed medium-sized (0.01 to 0.1%). The chain combines TRBV7-8 with TRBJ2-3; 14 nucleotides match TRBD2. The CDR3 length is 17 residues. After removal of 3 bases from V and 1 base from J, the junction contained 3 bases not matched to a gene. Looked up from germline, CDR1 is SGHVS and CDR2 is FQNEAQ. The CDR3 reads CASSFRLAGGGTDTQYF. In DNA, the CDR3 is TGTGCCAGCAGCTTCCGACTAGCGGGAGGGGGCACAGATACGCAGTATTTT.

This clonotype has a count of ten or more. The chain couples TRBV27 to TRBJ2-1; 7 bases are a match to TRBD1. The CDR3 contains 16 residues. CDR1 is MNHEY and CDR2 is SMNVEV in the germline V gene (reference sequence). V shed 5 bases, J shed 3 bases, and the junction held 10 bases outside the gene matches. Written as DNA, the CDR3 is TGTGCCAGCAGTCTTAGGGACAGTCCGAACTACAATGAGCAGTTCTTC. Protein sequence: CASSLRDSPNYNEQFF.

This clonotype has a handful of counts. Lacking the conserved final phenylalanine or tryptophan, this CDR3 likely reflects a read error. This chain joins TRBV12-3 or TRBV12-4 and TRBJ2-2, with TRBD2 identical over 8 bases. The J segment lost 5 bases and the V segment lost 8 bases, leaving 10 bases of the junction unmatched. This CDR3 is built from 15 residues. Here the CDR3 reads CASCREGLKTGELFI. The CDR3 bases are TGTGCCAGCTGCCGGGAGGGATTGAAAACCGGGGAGCTGTTTATT.

This clonotype has ten or more counts. The V call is TRBV12-3 or TRBV12-4, the J call TRBJ1-1; D may be TRBD1 (5 bases). There are 15 residues in the CDR3. The ends were cut back, 6 bases at V and 0 bases at J, with 14 bases in the middle. The CDR3 bases are TGTGCCAGCAGGGCATTTGGGGGAGTGAACACTGAAGCTTTCTTT. Its protein is CASRAFGGVNTEAFF.

This chain uses TRBV5-1 with TRBJ2-3; 8 bases agree with TRBD2. This CDR3 has 14 residues. Germline CDR1 and CDR2: SGHRS and YFSETQ. With 7 bases clipped from V and 4 bases from J, the junction kept 8 bases outside the gene matches. CDR3 in amino acids: CASSRGGGADTQYF. The CDR3 coding sequence is TGCGCCAGCTCCCGGGGGGGGGGAGCAGATACGCAGTATTTT.

There are many counts of this clonotype. This chain connects TRBV6-1 to TRBJ2-7; 7 nucleotides align to TRBD2. In germline, CDR1 is MNHNS, CDR2 SASEGT. CDR3 size: 16 residues. V lost 6 bases to trimming and J lost 2 bases; unmatched junction nucleotides: 13. CDR3 in DNA: TGTGCCAGCAGAGCCGGGTCGTCCGCGGGGGCCTACGAGCAGTACTTC. This sequence encodes CASRAGSSAGAYEQYF.

This clonotype has at least ten counts. The chain has TRBV5-6 and TRBJ2-1; 10 bases agree with TRBD2. The CDR3 spans 15 residues. The V gene end was trimmed by 4 bases and the J gene end by 6 bases; junction bases not matched to a gene: 7. Germline values: CDR1 SGHDT, CDR2 YYEEEE. CDR3 in DNA: TGTGCCAGCAGCCTGACTAGCGGGTACGGCAATGAGCAGTTCTTC. The encoded protein is CASSLTSGYGNEQFF.

This clonotype was recorded at least ten times. The chain is built from TRBV10-3 and TRBJ2-5, with D maybe TRBD2 (6 bases). The CDR3 loop spans 14 amino acids. Germline CDR1 is ENHRY and CDR2 is SYGVKD. Trimming shortened V by 5 bases and J by 0 bases, and 10 bases separated the two germline ends. The CDR3 nucleotides are TGTGCCATCAGTAGCGGGTTGTACCAAGAGACCCAGTACTTC. Amino acids: CAISSGLYQETQYF.

This clonotype showed up many times. The CDR3 coding sequence is TGCAGTGCTGGGAGGGTGACGGGGAACACTGAAGCTTTCTTT. It specifies CSAGRVTGNTEAFF. This sequence joins TRBV29-1 and TRBJ1-1; D ambiguous. Germline assignment: CDR1 SQVTM and CDR2 ANQGSEA. The length of the CDR3 is 14 residues.

There are a few counts of this clonotype. The chain combines TRBV5-1 with TRBJ1-6; D is uncertain. The V gene lost 3 bases and the J gene lost 10 bases, with 17 bases spanning the gap. Germline lookup yields CDR1 SGHRS and CDR2 YFSETQ. The CDR3 length is 15 residues. This CDR3 reads CASSSDLAVNSPLHF. CDR3 bases: TGCGCCAGCAGCTCCGATTTGGCGGTGAACTCACCCCTCCACTTT.

This clonotype was seen ten or more times. The rearrangement uses TRBV20-1 and TRBJ1-1, with unresolved D. CDR1 is DFQATT, CDR2 SNEGSKA, per germline (reference sequence). The CDR3 has 13 residues. Trimming pared 1 base from V and 3 bases from J, leaving 9 bases between. CDR3 sequence (DNA): TGCAGTGCTAGAGTCGTCCGGGACACTGAAGCTTTCTTT. Translated: CSARVVRDTEAFF.

This clonotype has a count of ten or more. The V gene is TRBV7-9, the J gene TRBJ1-2, with 7 bases matching TRBD1. The CDR3 length is 14 residues. Germline trimming cut 5 bases from V and 4 bases from J; bases unmatched to any gene: 7. The germline CDR1 and CDR2 sequences are SEHNR and FQNEAQ (reference sequence). The CDR3 region is CASSRQTGTYGYTF. In DNA, the CDR3 is TGTGCCAGCAGCCGCCAGACAGGGACCTATGGCTACACCTTC.

The table lists this clonotype with a few counts. V is TRBV9 and J is TRBJ2-5; D gene unclear. The V and J ends lost 4 bases and 1 base respectively, with 14 bases between them. Germline assignment: CDR1 SGDLS and CDR2 YYNGEE. The CDR3 sequence is 15 residues long. DNA for the CDR3: TGTGCCAGCAGCTATGAGAGCCAGTTCCAAGAGACCCAGTACTTC. Protein: CASSYESQFQETQYF.

The chain has TRBV11-2 and TRBJ1-6; D perhaps matches TRBD1 (6 bases). Trimming cost V 5 bases and J 9 bases, with 11 bases left between them. Germline loops: CDR1 SGHAT, CDR2 FQNNGV. The CDR3 sequence is 13 residues long. The CDR3, as DNA: TGTGCCAGCAGCGCACCAGGGGCTTCACCCCTCCACTTT. Protein: CASSAPGASPLHF.

This clonotype was seen at least ten times. The chain carries TRBV28 and TRBJ1-4; 7 bases fit TRBD1. CDR1 MDHEN and CDR2 SYDVKM come from the germline V gene. This CDR3 region has 14 residues. J was trimmed by 10 bases and V by 10 bases; bases with no gene match: 15. The DNA of the CDR3 is TGTGCCACCGGACAGGACTTAAGGCGAGGAAAACTGTTTTTT. The encoded protein is CATGQDLRRGKLFF.

This clonotype was seen many times. This sequence joins TRBV12-3 or TRBV12-4 and TRBJ1-1; the D is unclear. There are 13 residues in the CDR3. Trimming pared 8 bases from V and 2 bases from J, leaving 12 bases between. This CDR3 is CASRRHHNTEAFF. CDR3 DNA: TGTGCCAGCCGTCGGCATCATAACACTGAAGCTTTCTTT.

The V call is TRBV18, the J call TRBJ1-6, with D uncertain. Germline CDR1 reads KGHSH; CDR2 reads LQKENI. V was trimmed by 3 bases and J by 5 bases, leaving 8 bases between them. The CDR3 totals 14 residues. The CDR3 nucleotides read TGTGCCAGCTCACCGGTCACTGATAATTCACCCCTCCACTTT. It yields the protein CASSPVTDNSPLHF.

In its sample, this clonotype was seen many times. The chain links TRBV11-2 to TRBJ2-1; 8 bases map to TRBD2. CDR3 length equals 14 residues. Per germline, CDR1 SGHAT and CDR2 FQNNGV. V was clipped by 3 bases and J by 3 bases; unmatched bases: 1. DNA for the CDR3: TGTGCCAGCAGCTTGGCGGGGGGCTACAATGAGCAGTTCTTC. Protein: CASSLAGGYNEQFF.

This clonotype came up a few times. The chain is built from TRBV27 and TRBJ2-3; 7 nucleotides line up with TRBD1. The CDR3 has 13 amino acids. The ends lost 4 bases at V and 6 bases at J; junction bases unmatched: 4. CDR1 is MNHEY and CDR2 is SMNVEV in the germline V gene (reference sequence). This chain's CDR3 is CASSWTGADTQYF. CDR3 bases: TGTGCCAGCAGTTGGACAGGAGCCGATACGCAGTATTTT.

The V and J genes are TRBV6-1 and TRBJ2-5; weak D call: TRBD1 (6 bases). The V gene lost 7 bases and the J gene lost 4 bases, with 16 bases spanning the gap. Germline CDR1 reads MNHNS; CDR2 reads SASEGT. CDR3 size: 14 residues. CDR3 residues: CASKASRGRETQYF. CDR3 nucleotides: TGTGCCAGCAAAGCAAGCAGGGGAAGAGAGACCCAGTACTTC.

This clonotype has a handful of counts. This rearrangement joins TRBV27 to TRBJ2-1; 11 positions match TRBD1. V lost 3 bases, J lost 5 bases, and 3 bases stayed unmatched. The CDR3 has 15 residues. Germline CDR1 MNHEY, CDR2 SMNVEV (reference sequence). CDR3 amino acids: CASSLGTGGNNEQFF. CDR3 DNA: TGTGCCAGCAGTTTGGGGACAGGGGGGAACAATGAGCAGTTCTTC.